A single sample is the source of the 18 T cell receptor beta chains below, sequenced in a study of blood T cell repertoires in COVID-19. The method was immunoSEQ multiplex PCR; TCRdb's version includes in-frame clones alone and lacks a portion of them. Among over 70,000 clones, around 90% were seen once, and the ten largest hold approximately 12%. The specimen sequenced was peripheral blood. The source is a man aged 80 or over with acute or convalescent COVID-19.

The sample holds one count of this clone. This chain joins TRBV29-1 and TRBJ2-7; the D gene is possibly TRBD1 (6 bases). The CDR3 loop spans 15 amino acids. Germline V lookup: CDR1 SQVTM, CDR2 ANQGSEA. Trimming shortened V by 2 bases and J by 3 bases, and 17 bases separated the two germline ends. CDR3 sequence: CSVEFPGHQHYEQYF. CDR3 DNA sequence: TGCAGCGTTGAATTTCCGGGACACCAACACTACGAGCAGTACTTC.

The CDR3 DNA follows: TGTGCCAGTCGGGCAGGGGAAGTTCAGCCCCAGCATTTT. Residues: CASRAGEVQPQHF. The V call is TRBV19, the J call TRBJ1-5, with TRBD1 as a possible D gene (6 bases). This CDR3 region has 13 residues. The germline CDR1 and CDR2 sequences are LNHDA and SQIVND (reference sequence). V dropped 8 bases and J dropped 6 bases, with 14 bases sitting between them.

A single count supports this clone. CDR3 amino acids: CASGTGIGNEQYF. The CDR3 DNA sequence: TGTGCCAGCGGGACAGGGATAGGGAACGAGCAGTACTTC. The rearrangement uses TRBV27 and TRBJ2-7, with 9 bases that match TRBD1. CDR1 MNHEY and CDR2 SMNVEV come from the germline V gene (reference sequence). The CDR3 contains 13 residues. With V trimmed by 8 bases and J by 5 bases, 7 bases remained unmatched.

The chain uses TRBV9 and TRBJ1-2; D is possibly TRBD1 (6 bases). Germline V gives CDR1 SGDLS, CDR2 YYNGEE. V was trimmed by 4 bases and J by 6 bases, leaving 16 bases between them. This CDR3 region has 14 residues. The chain's CDR3 is CASSQSGTNHGYTF. As DNA, the CDR3 is TGTGCCAGCAGCCAATCGGGGACAAATCATGGCTACACCTTC.

The rearrangement links TRBV27 to TRBJ2-7; 11 nucleotides line up with TRBD2. The V segment lost 6 bases and the J segment 7 bases; nucleotides outside the gene matches: 14. The germline CDR1 and CDR2 sequences are MNHEY and SMNVEV (reference sequence). The CDR3 sequence is 16 residues long. DNA for the CDR3: TGTGCCAGCAGCCCCCCCTCTAGCGGGAGGTTATTTGAGCAGTACTTC. Encoded protein: CASSPPSSGRLFEQYF.

The gene calls are TRBV5-6 and TRBJ2-7; D unclear. The length of the CDR3 is 11 residues. Germline assignment: CDR1 SGHDT and CDR2 YYEEEE. Trimming removed 4 bases at V and 11 bases at J, with 13 bases between. The CDR3 reads CASSQTSVEYF. CDR3 in DNA: TGTGCCAGCAGCCAAACCAGCGTCGAGTACTTC.

The chain carries TRBV6-6 and TRBJ2-2; 11 nucleotides match TRBD2. The CDR3 runs to 15 residues. V was pared by 6 bases and J by 3 bases, with 3 bases of the junction left unmatched. Germline values: CDR1 MNHNY, CDR2 SVGAGI (reference sequence). This CDR3 is CASSLLAGDTGELFF. The CDR3 nucleotides read TGTGCCAGCAGCCTACTAGCGGGAGACACCGGGGAGCTGTTTTTT.

The chain carries TRBV19 and TRBJ2-5, with 14 bases that match TRBD2. Germline V gene data show CDR1 as LNHDA and CDR2 as SQIVND (reference sequence). J lost 5 bases, V lost 7 bases, and 9 bases had no gene match. The CDR3 length is 16 residues. The CDR3 nucleotides are TGTGCCAGTACAGGGACTAGCGGGAGAGGCGTGGAGACCCAGTACTTC. Translated, it gives CASTGTSGRGVETQYF.

This clone was detected only a few times. The CDR3: CARSLWAASGNTIYF. The CDR3 DNA follows: TGTGCCAGAAGCTTGTGGGCAGCCTCTGGAAACACCATATATTTT. This chain joins TRBV5-3 and TRBJ1-3; unclear D gene. TRBV5-3 is classed as an ORF, of uncertain function. The length of the CDR3 is 15 residues. Trimming pared 1 base from V and 0 bases from J, leaving 8 bases between.

V gene TRBV18 combines with J gene TRBJ1-1; TRBD1 agrees at 7 bases. Germline V CDR1 and CDR2: KGHSH, LQKENI. The length of the CDR3 is 13 residues. J lost 6 bases, V lost 6 bases, and 7 bases had no gene match. CDR3 nucleotides: TGTGCCAGCTCTCACGGGAGGGGGCCTGAAGCTTTCTTT. Amino acid sequence: CASSHGRGPEAFF. Supplemented by reference TRBV18 and TRBJ1-1, the full variable domain reads NAGVMQNPRHLVRRRGQEARLRCSPMKGHSHVYWYRQLPEEGLKFMVYLQKENIIDESGMPKERFSAEFPKEGPSILRIQQVVRGDSAAYFCASSHGRGPEAFFGQGTRLTVV.

The chain links TRBV20-1 to TRBJ1-2; no clear D gene. CDR3 length: 11 amino acids. V was trimmed by 7 bases and J by 0 bases, leaving 6 bases between them. CDR1 is DFQATT, CDR2 SNEGSKA, per germline (reference sequence). The CDR3: CSETANYGYTF. The CDR3 DNA reads as TGCAGTGAAACGGCTAACTATGGCTACACCTTC.

This chain uses TRBV30 with TRBJ2-3, with a possible D match to TRBD2 (6 bases). The CDR3 contains 16 residues. Germline values: CDR1 GTSNPN, CDR2 SVGIG (reference sequence). V gave up 2 bases and J gave up 1 base, with 16 bases separating them. CDR3 residues: CAWSSQRRGGTDTQYF. The CDR3, as DNA: TGTGCCTGGAGTTCTCAGCGGAGGGGCGGCACAGATACGCAGTATTTT.

The chain links TRBV5-1 to TRBJ2-7; TRBD1 matches 8 bases. The germline V gene encodes CDR1 SGHRS and CDR2 YFSETQ. V lost 1 base and J lost 1; bases outside the gene matches: 10. The CDR3 totals 17 residues. The CDR3 sequence: CASSLPSDRGASYEQYF. The CDR3 region has the DNA TGCGCCAGCAGCTTGCCGTCTGACAGGGGCGCATCCTACGAGCAGTACTTC.

The rearrangement uses TRBV18 and TRBJ1-1; D might be TRBD1 (5 bases). This CDR3 comprises 15 residues. Trimming shortened V by 1 base and J by 1 base, and 10 bases separated the two germline ends. CDR1 and CDR2 (germline): KGHSH, LQKENI. The CDR3, as DNA: TGTGCCAGCTCACCACTTTCGACAGCGAACACTGAAGCTTTCTTT. The encoded protein is CASSPLSTANTEAFF.

The chain is built from TRBV4-1 and TRBJ1-5; TRBD1 aligns across 9 bases. Germline V CDR1 and CDR2: MGHRA, YSYEKL. With 3 bases clipped from V and 5 bases from J, the junction kept 14 bases outside the gene matches. The CDR3 is 18 residues long. DNA of the CDR3: TGCGCCAGCAGCCACGGATGGACAGGGGCTAGCGGGGATCAGCCCCAGCATTTT. Amino acids: CASSHGWTGASGDQPQHF.

The rearrangement links TRBV7-2 to TRBJ2-1; TRBD2 agrees at 16 bases. CDR3 length equals 18 residues. J gave up 6 bases and V 5 bases, and 10 bases lay outside the gene matches. Germline CDR1 and CDR2: SGHTA and FQGNSA. CDR3 protein: CASSHQGLAGGRVNEQFF. The CDR3 DNA reads as TGTGCCAGCAGCCACCAGGGACTAGCGGGGGGGCGAGTCAATGAGCAGTTCTTC.

The chain employs TRBV4-1 and TRBJ2-7, with D unclear. The CDR3 sequence is 13 residues long. The V end was cut by 0 bases, the J end by 3 bases, with 6 bases between. From germline, CDR1 is MGHRA and CDR2 YSYEKL. CDR3 in amino acids: CASSQEGYYEQYF. CDR3 sequence (DNA): TGCGCCAGCAGCCAAGAGGGCTACTACGAGCAGTACTTC.

This chain joins TRBV4-1 and TRBJ1-1; D gene uncertain. The CDR3 is made up of 13 amino acids. CDR1 is MGHRA, CDR2 YSYEKL, per germline. V lost 5 bases to trimming and J lost 8 bases, with 15 bases between them. The DNA of the CDR3 is TGCGCCAGCAGCAATGACTGGGGAGGGGAAGCTTTCTTT. This translates into CASSNDWGGEAFF.